One and the same sample provided the 17 T cell receptor beta chains below, sequenced in a study of neurological immune-mediated disorders. TCRdb reprocessed the 5' RACE reads with MiXCR, giving one entry per CDR3 protein. The sample holds under 60,000 distinct CDR3 sequences, 3% to 4% seen once. Sequencing was performed on PBMCs. These receptors were obtained from a man in his forties with multiple sclerosis.

This clonotype was counted many times. This chain connects TRBV2 to TRBJ1-1; D is ambiguous. The length of the CDR3 is 13 residues. Trimming removed 8 bases at V and 1 base at J, with 11 bases between. CDR1 SNHLY and CDR2 FYNNEI come from the germline V gene. The CDR3 region is CASALQRNTEAFF. The CDR3 DNA follows: TGTGCCAGCGCCCTCCAGCGGAACACTGAAGCTTTCTTT.

This clonotype was recorded many times. V gene TRBV25-1 combines with J gene TRBJ1-4; possible D gene TRBD1, 5 bases. The CDR3 is made up of 17 amino acids. Trimming stripped 3 bases from V and 8 bases from J, with 22 bases between. The germline V gene encodes CDR1 MGHDK and CDR2 SYGVNS. The CDR3 spells CASSDDPFSGLEEKLFF. In DNA form, the CDR3 reads TGTGCCAGCAGTGATGACCCCTTCTCGGGGCTCGAAGAAAAACTGTTTTTT.

This clonotype was found a few times. V usage is TRBV18 and J usage is TRBJ1-1; D unresolved. Germline CDR1 KGHSH, CDR2 LQKENI. Trimming stripped 5 bases from V and 3 bases from J, with 10 bases between. The CDR3 consists of 13 residues. This chain's CDR3 is CASSVRVDTEAFF. The CDR3 DNA is TGTGCCAGCTCAGTCCGGGTGGACACTGAAGCTTTCTTT. Full variable domain (rest looked up from reference TRBV18 and TRBJ1-1): NAGVMQNPRHLVRRRGQEARLRCSPMKGHSHVYWYRQLPEEGLKFMVYLQKENIIDESGMPKERFSAEFPKEGPSILRIQQVVRGDSAAYFCASSVRVDTEAFFGQGTRLTVV.

This clonotype was picked up many times. The chain combines TRBV12-3 or TRBV12-4 with TRBJ1-1, with D maybe TRBD1 (6 bases). V was shortened by 1 base and J by 4 bases, with 7 bases between the two germline ends. The CDR3 extends over 13 amino acids. The CDR3 bases are TGTGCCAGCAGTTTAGGAGGGGGCACTGAAGCTTTCTTT. Protein sequence: CASSLGGGTEAFF.

This clonotype occurred many times. The CDR3 loop reads CASHDSTGTTEAFF. CDR3 nucleotide sequence: TGCGCCAGCCATGACTCAACGGGGACCACTGAAGCTTTCTTT. This chain links TRBV5-1 with TRBJ1-1; maybe TRBD1 (5 bases). Trimming stripped 7 bases from V and 4 bases from J, with 17 bases between. This CDR3 is 14 amino acids long. Germline V gene sequence: CDR1 SGHRS, CDR2 YFSETQ.

This clonotype was detected many times. This sequence joins TRBV20-1 and TRBJ2-5; a possible D gene is TRBD2 (6 bases). Per germline, CDR1 DFQATT and CDR2 SNEGSKA (reference sequence). V lost 3 bases, J lost 5 bases, and 16 bases lay in between. This CDR3 region has 14 residues. CDR3 sequence: CSASGGGARETQYF. The CDR3 nucleotides read TGCAGTGCTAGCGGGGGTGGGGCTAGGGAGACCCAGTACTTC.

This clonotype was seen ten or more times. The chain carries TRBV20-1 and TRBJ2-7; TRBD2 matches 7 bases. The V gene end was trimmed by 2 bases and the J gene end by 0 bases; junction bases not matched to a gene: 4. Germline lookup yields CDR1 DFQATT and CDR2 SNEGSKA (reference sequence). The CDR3 consists of 14 residues. The chain's CDR3 is CSARREAASYEQYF. In DNA, the CDR3 is TGCAGTGCTAGACGGGAGGCGGCCTCCTACGAGCAGTACTTC.

This clonotype has a count of ten or more. The rearrangement uses TRBV29-1 and TRBJ2-7; D call uncertain. V was trimmed by 7 bases and J by 3 bases, leaving 10 bases between them. CDR1 is SQVTM, CDR2 ANQGSEA, per germline. This CDR3 region has 11 residues. CDR3 sequence: CSAIDSYEQYF. The DNA of the CDR3 is TGCAGCGCCATAGATAGCTACGAGCAGTACTTC.

This clonotype was counted at least ten times. This chain connects TRBV18 to TRBJ2-5, with D perhaps TRBD1 (6 bases). Germline values: CDR1 KGHSH, CDR2 LQKENI. Deletions cut 3 bases from V and 1 base from J, with 9 bases between. The CDR3 has 14 residues. CDR3 nucleotides: TGTGCCAGCTCACCCCAGGGGAGCCAAGAGACCCAGTACTTC. Residues: CASSPQGSQETQYF.

This clonotype was counted at least ten times. The chain links TRBV27 to TRBJ2-1; D gene ambiguous. V was trimmed by 2 bases and J by 4 bases, leaving 6 bases between them. Germline CDR1 and CDR2: MNHEY and SMNVEV (reference sequence). The CDR3 runs to 13 residues. The CDR3 bases are TGTGCCAGCAGTTTAATGGGATACAATGAGCAGTTCTTC. Protein sequence: CASSLMGYNEQFF.

This clonotype was seen many times. CDR3 sequence: CASSFTGQGSEAFF. CDR3 nucleotides: TGTGCCAGCAGTTTTACTGGACAGGGCTCTGAAGCTTTCTTT. The V gene is TRBV12-3 or TRBV12-4, the J gene TRBJ1-1; TRBD1 aligns across 8 bases. The CDR3 consists of 14 residues. After removal of 3 bases from V and 6 bases from J, the junction contained 6 bases not matched to a gene.

Many counts were recorded for this clonotype. The chain recombines TRBV5-1 with TRBJ2-2; D possibly corresponds to TRBD1 (5 bases). Germline lookup yields CDR1 SGHRS and CDR2 YFSETQ. The CDR3 extends over 16 amino acids. Trimming removed 4 bases from V and 1 base from J, with 14 bases in between. The CDR3 here is CASSPQGLVNTGELFF. The DNA for the CDR3 is TGCGCCAGCAGCCCGCAGGGCCTCGTGAACACCGGGGAGCTGTTTTTT.

This clonotype has at least ten counts. The CDR3 protein is CASSLGQVAYEQYF. CDR3 nucleotides: TGCGCCAGCAGCTTGGGGCAGGTTGCCTACGAGCAGTACTTC. This sequence joins TRBV5-1 and TRBJ2-7; D is ambiguous. The V gene lost 0 bases and the J gene lost 2 bases, with 9 bases spanning the gap. The CDR3 is 14 amino acids. CDR1 and CDR2 from the germline V gene are SGHRS and YFSETQ.

This clonotype was recorded at least ten times. This chain uses TRBV28 with TRBJ1-6; tentatively, D is TRBD1 (6 bases). Germline CDR1 is MDHEN and CDR2 is SYDVKM. Trimming removed 6 bases from V and 0 bases from J, with 18 bases in between. This CDR3 region has 18 residues. CDR3 sequence reads: CASSLGPQGSSYNSPLHF. The CDR3, as DNA: TGTGCCAGCAGCCTGGGCCCACAGGGCAGCTCCTATAATTCACCCCTCCACTTT.

This clonotype was counted at least ten times. The CDR3 DNA reads as TGCGCCAGCAGCGACGGGGGTCCGGACTATGGCTACACCTTC. It is translated as CASSDGGPDYGYTF. The chain recombines TRBV5-1 with TRBJ1-2; a possible D gene is TRBD1 (5 bases). The CDR3 consists of 14 residues. The germline V gene has CDR1 SGHRS and CDR2 YFSETQ. V lost 4 bases and J 3 bases, leaving 13 bases between the germline ends.

With respect to this clonotype: Since a much larger clone is just one base distant, this may be a read error. The chain carries TRBV5-4 and TRBJ2-2, with TRBD1 identical over 8 bases. With 4 bases clipped from V and 7 bases from J, the junction kept 9 bases outside the gene matches. This CDR3 is 15 amino acids long. CDR1 is SGHNT and CDR2 is YYREEE in the germline V gene (reference sequence). This CDR3 is CASSDRDRNVGELFF. The CDR3 region has the DNA TGTGCCAGCAGCGACCGGGACAGGAACGTCGGGGAGCTGTTTTTT.

This clonotype was seen at least ten times. The chain is built from TRBV19 and TRBJ2-3; D uncertain. Germline V gene data show CDR1 as LNHDA and CDR2 as SQIVND (reference sequence). The ends were cut back, 3 bases at V and 4 bases at J, with 11 bases in the middle. This CDR3 spans 14 amino acids. CDR3 loop: CASSIPGSADTQYF. CDR3 sequence (DNA): TGTGCCAGTAGTATTCCCGGTTCGGCAGATACGCAGTATTTT.